A selection of T cell receptor beta chains follows, all from one sample in a study of PD-1 blockade in classical Hodgkin lymphoma. Repertoires were generated with immunoSEQ multiplex PCR, while TCRdb's copy carries only in-frame clones and drops some. The top ten hold 0.3% of the sample, which has 34,000 or so clones, approximately 90% seen once. Here the sequenced sample was CD4+ T cells from blood, taken before the fourth cycle of nivolumab. These receptors were obtained from a human donor with classical Hodgkin lymphoma. Each CDR3 is given with its conserved first and last residue. The D gene is left open where the match is weak. Only some rows state a clone size, as once, few, many or a class for expanded clones.

D gene,J gene,V gene,clone size,CDR3 protein,CDR3 DNA
-,TRBJ1-1,TRBV9,-,CASSAAQVNTEAFF,TGTGCCAGCAGCGCGGCACAGGTTAACACTGAAGCTTTCTTT
TRBD1,TRBJ1-1,TRBV29-1,-,CSVAPTGGWTEAFF,TGCAGCGTCGCACCGACAGGGGGATGGACTGAAGCTTTCTTT
-,TRBJ2-7,TRBV13,-,CASSLRVRAYEQYF,TGTGCCAGCAGCTTACGCGTCAGGGCCTACGAGCAGTACTTC
-,TRBJ1-5,TRBV7-8,once,CASSLIGGINQPQHF,TGTGCCAGCAGCTTGATTGGGGGTATCAATCAGCCCCAGCATTTT
-,TRBJ1-2,TRBV5-6,few,CASSLAQGKGGYTF,TGTGCCAGCAGCTTGGCTCAGGGGAAGGGAGGCTACACCTTC
-,TRBJ1-5,TRBV28,-,CASSIRNQPQHF,TGTGCCAGCAGTATCAGGAATCAGCCCCAGCATTTT
-,TRBJ2-1,TRBV5-1,-,CASSPVRSYNEQFF,TGCGCCAGCAGCCCGGTCCGGTCTTACAATGAGCAGTTCTTC
-,TRBJ2-2,TRBV9,-,CASSPFKGRWNTGELFF,TGTGCCAGCAGCCCCTTCAAGGGGCGCTGGAACACCGGGGAGCTGTTTTTT
-,TRBJ2-1,TRBV5-1,-,CASSLDVPSASYNEQFF,TGCGCCAGCAGCCTCGATGTACCTAGCGCAAGTTACAATGAGCAGTTCTTC
TRBD2,TRBJ2-5,TRBV5-1,-,CASSLGLAGETQYF,TGCGCCAGCAGCTTAGGACTAGCCGGGGAGACCCAGTACTTC
-,TRBJ1-2,TRBV19,-,CASEGRQEGGYTF,TGTGCCAGTGAGGGACGACAGGAAGGTGGCTACACCTTC